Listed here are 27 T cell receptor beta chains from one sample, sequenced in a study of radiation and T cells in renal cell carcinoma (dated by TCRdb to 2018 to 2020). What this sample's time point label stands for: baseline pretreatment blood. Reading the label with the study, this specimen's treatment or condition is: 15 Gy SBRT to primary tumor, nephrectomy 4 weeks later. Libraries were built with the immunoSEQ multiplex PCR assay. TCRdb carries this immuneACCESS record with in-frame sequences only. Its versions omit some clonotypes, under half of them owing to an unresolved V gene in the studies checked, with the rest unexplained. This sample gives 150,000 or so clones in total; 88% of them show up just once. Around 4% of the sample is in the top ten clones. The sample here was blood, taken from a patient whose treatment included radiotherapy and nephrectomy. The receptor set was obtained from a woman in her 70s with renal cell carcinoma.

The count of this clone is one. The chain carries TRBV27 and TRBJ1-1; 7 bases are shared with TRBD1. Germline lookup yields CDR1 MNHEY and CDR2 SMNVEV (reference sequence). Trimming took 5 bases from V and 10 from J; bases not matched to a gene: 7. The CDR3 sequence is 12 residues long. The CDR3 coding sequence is TGTGCCAGCAGTCTTAGACAGGGTACAGCTTTCTTT. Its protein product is CASSLRQGTAFF.

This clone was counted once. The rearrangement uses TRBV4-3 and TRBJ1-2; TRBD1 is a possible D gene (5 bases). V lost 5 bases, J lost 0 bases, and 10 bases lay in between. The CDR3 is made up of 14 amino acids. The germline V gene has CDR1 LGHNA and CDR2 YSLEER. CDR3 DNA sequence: TGCGCCAGCAGCGTAGCAGGGTCTAACTATGGCTACACCTTC. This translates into CASSVAGSNYGYTF.

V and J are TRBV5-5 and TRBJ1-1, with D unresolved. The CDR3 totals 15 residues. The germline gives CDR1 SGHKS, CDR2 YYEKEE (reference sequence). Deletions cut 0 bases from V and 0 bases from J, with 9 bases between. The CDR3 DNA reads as TGTGCCAGCAGCTTGGTTTCCAGCCTGAACACTGAAGCTTTCTTT. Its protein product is CASSLVSSLNTEAFF.

CDR3 sequence (DNA): TGTGCCTGGAGTGGCGTTATCTATGGCTACACCTTC. It is translated as CAWSGVIYGYTF. This chain uses TRBV30 with TRBJ1-2, with unresolved D. The ends were cut back, 1 base at V and 4 bases at J, with 7 bases in the middle. The length of the CDR3 is 12 residues. The germline CDR1 and CDR2 sequences are GTSNPN and SVGIG (reference sequence).

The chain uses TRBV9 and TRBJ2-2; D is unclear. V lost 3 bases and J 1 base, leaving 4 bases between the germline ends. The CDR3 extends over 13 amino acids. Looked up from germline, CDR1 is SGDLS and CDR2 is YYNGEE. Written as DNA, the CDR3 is TGTGCCAGCAGCGGGGGGAACACCGGGGAGCTGTTTTTT. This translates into CASSGGNTGELFF.

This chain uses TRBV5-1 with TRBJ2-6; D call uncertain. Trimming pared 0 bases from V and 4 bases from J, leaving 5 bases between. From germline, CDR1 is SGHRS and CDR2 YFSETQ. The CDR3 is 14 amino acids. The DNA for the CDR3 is TGCGCCAGCAGCTTGGTACGGGGGGCCAACGTCCTGACTTTC. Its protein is CASSLVRGANVLTF.

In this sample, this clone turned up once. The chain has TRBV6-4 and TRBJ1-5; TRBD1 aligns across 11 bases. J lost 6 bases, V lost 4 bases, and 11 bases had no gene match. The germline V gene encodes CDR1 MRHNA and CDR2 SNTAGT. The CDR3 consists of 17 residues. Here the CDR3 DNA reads TGTGCCAGCAGTGGCCCCAGGGACAGGGGGTTTTTTCAGCCCCAGCATTTT. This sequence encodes CASSGPRDRGFFQPQHF.

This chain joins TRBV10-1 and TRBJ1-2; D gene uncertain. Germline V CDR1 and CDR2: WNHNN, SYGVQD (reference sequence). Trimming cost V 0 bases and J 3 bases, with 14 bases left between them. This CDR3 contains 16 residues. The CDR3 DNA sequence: TGCGCCAGCAGTGAGTCGATTTACACCGGCGACTATGGCTACACCTTC. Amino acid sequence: CASSESIYTGDYGYTF.

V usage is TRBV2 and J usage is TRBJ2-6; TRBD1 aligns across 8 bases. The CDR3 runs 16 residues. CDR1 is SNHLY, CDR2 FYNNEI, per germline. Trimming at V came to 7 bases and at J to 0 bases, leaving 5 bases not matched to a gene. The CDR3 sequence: CASKGTGHSGANVLTF. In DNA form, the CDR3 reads TGTGCCAGCAAAGGGACAGGCCACTCTGGGGCCAACGTCCTGACTTTC. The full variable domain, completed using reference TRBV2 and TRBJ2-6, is EPEVTQTPSHQVTQMGQEVILRCVPISNHLYFYWYRQILGQKVEFLVSFYNNEISEKSEIFDDQFSVERPDGSNFTLKIRSTKLEDSAMYFCASKGTGHSGANVLTFGAGSRLTVL.

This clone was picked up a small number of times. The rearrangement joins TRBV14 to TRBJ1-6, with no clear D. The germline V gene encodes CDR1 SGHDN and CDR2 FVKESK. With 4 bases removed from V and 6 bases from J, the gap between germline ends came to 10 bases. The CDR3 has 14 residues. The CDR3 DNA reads TGTGCCAGCAGCCCTCGGATAGGTAATTCACCCCTCCACTTT. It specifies CASSPRIGNSPLHF. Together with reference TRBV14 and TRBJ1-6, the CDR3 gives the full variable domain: EAGVTQFPSHSVIEKGQTVTLRCDPISGHDNLYWYRRVMGKEIKFLLHFVKESKQDESGMPNNRFLAERTGGTYSTLKVQPAELEDSGVYFCASSPRIGNSPLHFGNGTRLTVT.

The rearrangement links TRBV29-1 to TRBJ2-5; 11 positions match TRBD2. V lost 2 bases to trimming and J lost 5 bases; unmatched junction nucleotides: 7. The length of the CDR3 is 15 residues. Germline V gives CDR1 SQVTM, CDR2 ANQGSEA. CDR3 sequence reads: CSVELSGGARETQYF. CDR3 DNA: TGCAGCGTTGAACTTAGCGGGGGGGCGAGGGAGACCCAGTACTTC.

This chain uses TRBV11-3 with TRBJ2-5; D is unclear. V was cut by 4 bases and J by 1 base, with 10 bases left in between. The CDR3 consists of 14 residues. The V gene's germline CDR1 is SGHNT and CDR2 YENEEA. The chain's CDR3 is CASSSEMIQETQYF. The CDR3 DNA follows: TGTGCCAGCAGCTCCGAGATGATCCAAGAGACCCAGTACTTC.

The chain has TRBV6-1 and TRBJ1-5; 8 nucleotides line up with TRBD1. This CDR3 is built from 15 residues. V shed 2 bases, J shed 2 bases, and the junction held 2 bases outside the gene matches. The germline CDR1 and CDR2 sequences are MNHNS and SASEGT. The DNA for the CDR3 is TGTGCCAGCAGTGAAATGGGACAGGGCAATCAGCCCCAGCATTTT. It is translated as CASSEMGQGNQPQHF.

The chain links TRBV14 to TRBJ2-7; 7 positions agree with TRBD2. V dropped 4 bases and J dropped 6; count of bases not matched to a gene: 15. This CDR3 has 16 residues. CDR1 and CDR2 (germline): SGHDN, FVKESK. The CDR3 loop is CASSLQTGTTSPEQYF. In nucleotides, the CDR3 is TGTGCCAGCAGCCTCCAGACCGGGACTACTTCTCCCGAGCAGTACTTC.

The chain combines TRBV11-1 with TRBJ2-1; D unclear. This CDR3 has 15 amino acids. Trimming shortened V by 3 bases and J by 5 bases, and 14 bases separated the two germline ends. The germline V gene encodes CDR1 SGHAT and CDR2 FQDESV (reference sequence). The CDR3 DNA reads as TGTGCCAGCAGCTTCGCCCTGGGCGGTAACAATGAGCAGTTCTTC. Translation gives CASSFALGGNNEQFF.

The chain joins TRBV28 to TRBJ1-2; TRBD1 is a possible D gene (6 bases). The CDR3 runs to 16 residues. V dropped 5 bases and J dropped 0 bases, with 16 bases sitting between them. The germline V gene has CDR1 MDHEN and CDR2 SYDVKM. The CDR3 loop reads CASSHYGGAANYGYTF. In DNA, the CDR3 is TGTGCCAGCAGTCATTACGGGGGGGCGGCTAACTATGGCTACACCTTC.

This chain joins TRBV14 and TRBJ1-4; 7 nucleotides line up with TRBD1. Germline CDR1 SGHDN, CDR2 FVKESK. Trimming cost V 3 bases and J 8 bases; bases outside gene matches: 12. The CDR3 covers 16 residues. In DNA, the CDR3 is TGTGCCAGCAGCCAGAAAAGACAGGGACGAAACGAAAAACTGTTTTTT. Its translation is CASSQKRQGRNEKLFF.

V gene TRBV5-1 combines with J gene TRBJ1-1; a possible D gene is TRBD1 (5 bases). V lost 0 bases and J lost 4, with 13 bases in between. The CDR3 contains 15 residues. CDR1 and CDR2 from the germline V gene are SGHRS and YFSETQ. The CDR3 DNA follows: TGCGCCAGCAGCTTGGGTCAGGGATGGGGCACTGAAGCTTTCTTT. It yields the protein CASSLGQGWGTEAFF.

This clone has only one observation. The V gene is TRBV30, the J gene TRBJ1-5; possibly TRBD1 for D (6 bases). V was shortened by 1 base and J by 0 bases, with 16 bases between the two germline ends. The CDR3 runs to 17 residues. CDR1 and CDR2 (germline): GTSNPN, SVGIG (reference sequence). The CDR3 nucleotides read TGTGCCTGGAGTGCCCGGAGGGGGGACCCTAGCAATCAGCCCCAGCATTTT. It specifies CAWSARRGDPSNQPQHF.

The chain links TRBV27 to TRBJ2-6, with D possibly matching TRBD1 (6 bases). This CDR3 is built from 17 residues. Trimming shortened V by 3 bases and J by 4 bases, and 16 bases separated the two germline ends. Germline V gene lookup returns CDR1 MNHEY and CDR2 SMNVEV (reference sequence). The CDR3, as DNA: TGTGCCAGCAGTTTCTACACAGGGAGTGGAGGGGCCAACGTCCTGACTTTC. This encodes CASSFYTGSGGANVLTF. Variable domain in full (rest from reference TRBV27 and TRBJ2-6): EAQVTQNPRYLITVTGKKLTVTCSQNMNHEYMSWYRQDPGLGLRQIYYSMNVEVTDKGDVPEGYKVSRKEKRNFPLILESPSPNQTSLYFCASSFYTGSGGANVLTFGAGSRLTVL.

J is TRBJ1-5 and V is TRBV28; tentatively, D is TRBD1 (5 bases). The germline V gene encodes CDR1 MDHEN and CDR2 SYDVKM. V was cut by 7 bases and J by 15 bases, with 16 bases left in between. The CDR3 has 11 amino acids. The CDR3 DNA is TGTGCCAGCACAAAGGACAAGGGTAGGCATTTT. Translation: CASTKDKGRHF.

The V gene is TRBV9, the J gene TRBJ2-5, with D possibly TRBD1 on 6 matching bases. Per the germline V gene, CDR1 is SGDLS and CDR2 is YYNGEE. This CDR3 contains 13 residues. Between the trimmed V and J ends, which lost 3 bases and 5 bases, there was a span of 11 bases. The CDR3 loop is CASSAGDFETQYF. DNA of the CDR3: TGTGCCAGCAGCGCAGGGGATTTTGAGACCCAGTACTTC.

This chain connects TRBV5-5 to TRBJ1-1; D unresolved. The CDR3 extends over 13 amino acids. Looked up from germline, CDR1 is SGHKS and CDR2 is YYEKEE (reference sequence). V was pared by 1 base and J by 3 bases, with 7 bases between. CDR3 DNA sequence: TGTGCCAGCAGCTTGCGGTCGGACACTGAAGCTTTCTTT. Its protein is CASSLRSDTEAFF.

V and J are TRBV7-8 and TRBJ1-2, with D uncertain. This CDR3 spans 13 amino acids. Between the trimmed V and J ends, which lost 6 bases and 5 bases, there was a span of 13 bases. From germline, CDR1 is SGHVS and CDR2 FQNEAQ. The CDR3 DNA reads TGTGCCAGCAGACCGGACGGGAAATATGGCTACACCTTC. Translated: CASRPDGKYGYTF.

In DNA form, the CDR3 reads TGCGCCAGCAGCCAAGCCGACAGGGGGCATTTTTATCTGTACGAGCAGTACTTC. Protein sequence: CASSQADRGHFYLYEQYF. The genes are TRBV4-3 and TRBJ2-7; 10 bases match TRBD1. This CDR3 has 18 residues. Per the germline V gene, CDR1 is LGHNA and CDR2 is YSLEER. Trimming at V came to 1 base and at J to 4 bases, leaving 13 bases not matched to a gene.

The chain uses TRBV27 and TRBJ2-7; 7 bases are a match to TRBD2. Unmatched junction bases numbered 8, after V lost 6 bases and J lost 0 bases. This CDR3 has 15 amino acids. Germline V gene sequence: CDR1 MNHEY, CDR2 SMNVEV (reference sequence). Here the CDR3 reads CASSPLVAGSYEQYF. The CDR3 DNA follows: TGTGCCAGCAGCCCTCTAGTAGCGGGCTCCTACGAGCAGTACTTC.

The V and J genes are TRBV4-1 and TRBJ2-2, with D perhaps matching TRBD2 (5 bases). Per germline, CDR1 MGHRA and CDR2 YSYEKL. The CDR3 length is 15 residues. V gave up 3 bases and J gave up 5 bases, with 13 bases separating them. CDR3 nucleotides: TGCGCCAGCAGCCAGGACGGACTGGGGACCGGGGAGCTGTTTTTT. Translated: CASSQDGLGTGELFF.